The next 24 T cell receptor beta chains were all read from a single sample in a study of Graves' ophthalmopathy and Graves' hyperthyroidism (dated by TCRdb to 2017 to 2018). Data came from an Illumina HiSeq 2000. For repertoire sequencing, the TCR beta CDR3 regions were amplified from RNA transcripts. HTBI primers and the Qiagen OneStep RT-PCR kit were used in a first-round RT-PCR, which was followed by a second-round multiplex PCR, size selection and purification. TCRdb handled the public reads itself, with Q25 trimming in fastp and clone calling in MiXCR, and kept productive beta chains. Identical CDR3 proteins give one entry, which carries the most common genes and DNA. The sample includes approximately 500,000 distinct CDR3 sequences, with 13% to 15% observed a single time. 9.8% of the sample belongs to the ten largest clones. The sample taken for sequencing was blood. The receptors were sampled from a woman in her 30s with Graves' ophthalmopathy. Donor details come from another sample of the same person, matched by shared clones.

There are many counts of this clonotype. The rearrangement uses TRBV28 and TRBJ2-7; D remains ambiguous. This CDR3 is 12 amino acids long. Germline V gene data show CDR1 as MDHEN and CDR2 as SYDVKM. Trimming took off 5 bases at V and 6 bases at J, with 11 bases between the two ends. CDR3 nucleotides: TGTGCCAGCAGTAGCTACCCCCGCGAGCAGTACTTC. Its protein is CASSSYPREQYF. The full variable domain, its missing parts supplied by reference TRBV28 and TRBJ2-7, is DVKVTQSSRYLVKRTGEKVFLECVQDMDHENMFWYRQDPGLGLRLIYFSYDVKMKEKGDIPEGYSVSREKKERFSLILESASTNQTSMYLCASSSYPREQYFGPGTRLTVT.

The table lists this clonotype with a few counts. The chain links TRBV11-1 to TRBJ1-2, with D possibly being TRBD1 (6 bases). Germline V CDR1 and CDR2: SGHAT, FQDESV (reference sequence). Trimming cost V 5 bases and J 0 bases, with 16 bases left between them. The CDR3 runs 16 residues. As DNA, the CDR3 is TGTGCCAGCAGCCTACCCGGGGGGCAGACTAACTATGGCTACACCTTC. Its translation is CASSLPGGQTNYGYTF.

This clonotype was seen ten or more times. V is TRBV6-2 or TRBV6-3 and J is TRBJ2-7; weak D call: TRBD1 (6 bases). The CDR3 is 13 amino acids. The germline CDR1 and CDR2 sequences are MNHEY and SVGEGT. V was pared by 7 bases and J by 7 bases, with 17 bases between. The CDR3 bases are TGTGCCAGCACCAGGTCAGGGGAAGCTGAGCAGTACTTC. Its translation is CASTRSGEAEQYF.

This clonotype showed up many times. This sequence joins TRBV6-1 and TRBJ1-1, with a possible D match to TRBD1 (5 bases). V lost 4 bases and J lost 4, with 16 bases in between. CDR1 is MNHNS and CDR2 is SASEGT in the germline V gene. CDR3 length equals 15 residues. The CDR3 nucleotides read TGTGCCAGCAGTGGGGTGCGGGGCGCTGGCACTGAAGCTTTCTTT. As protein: CASSGVRGAGTEAFF.

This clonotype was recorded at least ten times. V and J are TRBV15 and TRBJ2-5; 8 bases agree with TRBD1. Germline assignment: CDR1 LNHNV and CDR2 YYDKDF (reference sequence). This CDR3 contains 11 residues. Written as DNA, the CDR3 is TGTGCACCGGACAGGGAAGAGACCCAGTACTTC. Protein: CAPDREETQYF.

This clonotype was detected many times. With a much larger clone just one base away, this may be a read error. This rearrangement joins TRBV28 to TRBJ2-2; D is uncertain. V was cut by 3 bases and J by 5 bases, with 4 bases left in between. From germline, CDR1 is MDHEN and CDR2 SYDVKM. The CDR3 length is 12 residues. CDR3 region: CASSLKTGELFF. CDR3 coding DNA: TGTGCCAGCAGTTTGAAAACCGGGGAGCTGTTTTTT.

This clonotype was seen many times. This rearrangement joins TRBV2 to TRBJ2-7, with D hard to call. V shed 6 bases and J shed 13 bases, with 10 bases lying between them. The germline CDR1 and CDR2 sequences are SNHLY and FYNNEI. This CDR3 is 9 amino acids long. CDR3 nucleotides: TGTGCCAGCAGGACCGGAGAATACTTC. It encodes CASRTGEYF.

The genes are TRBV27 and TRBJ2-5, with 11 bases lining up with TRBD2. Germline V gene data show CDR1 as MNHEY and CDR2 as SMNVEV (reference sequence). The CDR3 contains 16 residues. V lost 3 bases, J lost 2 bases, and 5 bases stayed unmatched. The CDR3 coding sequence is TGTGCCAGCAGTTTCCTGACTAGCGGGGAGCAAGAGACCCAGTACTTC. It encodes CASSFLTSGEQETQYF.

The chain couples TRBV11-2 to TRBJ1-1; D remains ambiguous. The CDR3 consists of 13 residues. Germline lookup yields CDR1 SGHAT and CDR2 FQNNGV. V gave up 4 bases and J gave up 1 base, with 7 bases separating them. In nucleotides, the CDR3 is TGTGCCAGCAGCTCCGTCAAGAACACTGAAGCTTTCTTT. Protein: CASSSVKNTEAFF.

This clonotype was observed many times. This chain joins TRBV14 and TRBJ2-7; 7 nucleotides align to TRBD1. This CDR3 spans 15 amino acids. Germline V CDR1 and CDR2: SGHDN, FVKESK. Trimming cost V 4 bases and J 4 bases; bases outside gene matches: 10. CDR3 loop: CASSPQPTGRYEQYF. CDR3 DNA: TGTGCCAGCAGCCCTCAACCGACAGGGCGGTACGAGCAGTACTTC. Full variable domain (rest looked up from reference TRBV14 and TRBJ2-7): EAGVTQFPSHSVIEKGQTVTLRCDPISGHDNLYWYRRVMGKEIKFLLHFVKESKQDESGMPNNRFLAERTGGTYSTLKVQPAELEDSGVYFCASSPQPTGRYEQYFGPGTRLTVT.

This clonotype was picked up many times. The CDR3 region has the DNA TGTGCCAGCAGCCCTAGTGCAGCGGGAAGGTCCTACGAGCAGTACTTC. This translates into CASSPSAAGRSYEQYF. The gene calls are TRBV11-2 and TRBJ2-7, with 7 bases identical to TRBD2. CDR1 SGHAT and CDR2 FQNNGV come from the germline V gene. The ends lost 5 bases at V and 1 base at J; junction bases unmatched: 11. The CDR3 length is 16 residues.

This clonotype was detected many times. CDR3 region: CASSDLTAYEQYF. CDR3 DNA: TGTGCCAGCAGTGACTTGACAGCCTACGAGCAGTACTTC. This rearrangement joins TRBV11-2 to TRBJ2-7; weak D call: TRBD1 (5 bases). The CDR3 loop spans 13 amino acids. The V and J ends lost 6 bases and 2 bases respectively, with 11 bases between them. Germline lookup yields CDR1 SGHAT and CDR2 FQNNGV.

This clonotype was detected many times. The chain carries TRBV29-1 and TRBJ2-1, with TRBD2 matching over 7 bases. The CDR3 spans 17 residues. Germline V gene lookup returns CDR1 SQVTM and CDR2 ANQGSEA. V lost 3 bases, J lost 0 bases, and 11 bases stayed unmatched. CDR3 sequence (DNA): TGCAGCGTTGAGTGGGAGGGCCGGTGGTACTCCTACAATGAGCAGTTCTTC. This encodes CSVEWEGRWYSYNEQFF.

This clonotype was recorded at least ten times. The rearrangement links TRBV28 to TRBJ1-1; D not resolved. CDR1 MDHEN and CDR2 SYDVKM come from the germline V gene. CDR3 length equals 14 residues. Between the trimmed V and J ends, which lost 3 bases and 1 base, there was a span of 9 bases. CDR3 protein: CASSFFVANTEAFF. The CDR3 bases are TGTGCCAGCAGTTTCTTCGTAGCGAACACTGAAGCTTTCTTT. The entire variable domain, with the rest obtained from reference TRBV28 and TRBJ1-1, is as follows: DVKVTQSSRYLVKRTGEKVFLECVQDMDHENMFWYRQDPGLGLRLIYFSYDVKMKEKGDIPEGYSVSREKKERFSLILESASTNQTSMYLCASSFFVANTEAFFGQGTRLTVV.

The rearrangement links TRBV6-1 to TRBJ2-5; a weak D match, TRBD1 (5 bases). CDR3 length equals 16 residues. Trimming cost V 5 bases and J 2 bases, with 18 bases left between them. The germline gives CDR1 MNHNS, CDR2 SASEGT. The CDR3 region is CASSPLGAPGQETQYF. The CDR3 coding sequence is TGTGCCAGCAGTCCTTTAGGGGCCCCCGGGCAAGAGACCCAGTACTTC.

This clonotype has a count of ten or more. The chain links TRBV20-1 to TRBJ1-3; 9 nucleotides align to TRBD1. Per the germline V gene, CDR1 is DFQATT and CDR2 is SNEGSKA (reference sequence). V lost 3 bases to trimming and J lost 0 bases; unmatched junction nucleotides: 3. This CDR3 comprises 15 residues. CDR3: CSARSDRGSGNTIYF. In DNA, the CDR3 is TGCAGTGCTAGGTCGGACAGGGGCTCTGGAAACACCATATATTTT.

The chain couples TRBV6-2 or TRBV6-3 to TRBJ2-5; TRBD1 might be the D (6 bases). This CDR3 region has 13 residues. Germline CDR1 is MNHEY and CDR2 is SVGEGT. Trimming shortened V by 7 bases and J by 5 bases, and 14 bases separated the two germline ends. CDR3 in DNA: TGTGCCAGCACTGCCACAGGGTCGGAGACCCAGTACTTC. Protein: CASTATGSETQYF.

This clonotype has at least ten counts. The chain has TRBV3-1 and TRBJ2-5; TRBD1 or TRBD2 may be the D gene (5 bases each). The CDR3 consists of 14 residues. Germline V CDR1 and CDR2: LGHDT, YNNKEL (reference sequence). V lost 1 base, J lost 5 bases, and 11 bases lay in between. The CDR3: CASSQATRDETQYF. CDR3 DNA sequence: TGTGCCAGCAGCCAAGCGACGAGGGACGAGACCCAGTACTTC.

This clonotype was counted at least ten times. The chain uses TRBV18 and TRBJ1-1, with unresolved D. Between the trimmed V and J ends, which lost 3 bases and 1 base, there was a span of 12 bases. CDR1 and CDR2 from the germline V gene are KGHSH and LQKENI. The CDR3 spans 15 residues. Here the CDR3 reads CASSPAPKANTEAFF. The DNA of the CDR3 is TGTGCCAGCTCACCCGCACCTAAGGCGAACACTGAAGCTTTCTTT.

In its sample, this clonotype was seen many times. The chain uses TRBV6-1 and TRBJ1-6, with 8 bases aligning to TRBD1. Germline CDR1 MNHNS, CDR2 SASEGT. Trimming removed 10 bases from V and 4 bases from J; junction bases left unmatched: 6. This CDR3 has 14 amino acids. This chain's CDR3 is CATGDRTYNSPLHF. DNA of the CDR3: TGTGCCACCGGGGACAGGACTTATAATTCACCCCTCCACTTT.

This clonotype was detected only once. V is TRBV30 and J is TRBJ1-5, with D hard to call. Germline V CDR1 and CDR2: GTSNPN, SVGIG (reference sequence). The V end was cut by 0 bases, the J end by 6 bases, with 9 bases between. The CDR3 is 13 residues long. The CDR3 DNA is TGTGCCTGGAGTGTATCGTTTTCTCAGCCCCAGCATTTT. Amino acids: CAWSVSFSQPQHF.

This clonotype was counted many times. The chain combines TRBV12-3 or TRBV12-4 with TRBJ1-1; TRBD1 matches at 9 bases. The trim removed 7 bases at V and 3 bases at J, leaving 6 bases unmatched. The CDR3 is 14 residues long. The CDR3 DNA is TGTGCCAGCAAGTTCTACAGGGGGCACACTGAAGCTTTCTTT. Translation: CASKFYRGHTEAFF.

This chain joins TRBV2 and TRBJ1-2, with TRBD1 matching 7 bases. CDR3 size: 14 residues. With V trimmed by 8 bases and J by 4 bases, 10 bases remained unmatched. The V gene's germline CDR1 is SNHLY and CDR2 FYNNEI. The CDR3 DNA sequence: TGTGCCAGCGGGGAGGGACAGTCTATCTATGGCTACACCTTC. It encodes CASGEGQSIYGYTF. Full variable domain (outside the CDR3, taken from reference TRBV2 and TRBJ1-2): EPEVTQTPSHQVTQMGQEVILRCVPISNHLYFYWYRQILGQKVEFLVSFYNNEISEKSEIFDDQFSVERPDGSNFTLKIRSTKLEDSAMYFCASGEGQSIYGYTFGSGTRLTVV.

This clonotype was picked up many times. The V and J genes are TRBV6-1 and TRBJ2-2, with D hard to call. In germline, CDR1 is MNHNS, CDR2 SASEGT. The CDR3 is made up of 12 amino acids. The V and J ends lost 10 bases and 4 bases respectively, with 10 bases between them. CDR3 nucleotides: TGTGCCACCGCCAGGCCCACCGGGGAGCTGTTTTTT. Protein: CATARPTGELFF.